What follows are 32 T cell receptor beta chains derived from one specimen sequenced in a study of blood T cell dynamics during melanoma immunotherapy. Libraries were prepared by immunoSEQ multiplex PCR; TCRdb keeps only in-frame clonotypes and omits some of them. The sample includes roughly 12,000 clones, approximately 88% of them seen just once. The time point denotes: week 3, after first cycle of checkpoint inhibitor. The sequencing here drew on blood, taken from a patient treated with checkpoint blockade. Receptors originate from a human donor with melanoma.

The chain employs TRBV7-9 and TRBJ2-7; D gene ambiguous. Germline lookup yields CDR1 SEHNR and CDR2 FQNEAQ (reference sequence). The CDR3 covers 14 residues. Trimming stripped 2 bases from V and 0 bases from J, with 8 bases between. CDR3 in amino acids: CASSLFPLSYEQYF. DNA of the CDR3: TGTGCCAGCAGCTTATTTCCGCTCTCCTACGAGCAGTACTTC.

J is TRBJ2-3 and V is TRBV2; the match to TRBD2 covers 10 bases. CDR1 and CDR2 (germline): SNHLY, FYNNEI. The CDR3 is 15 amino acids. The J segment lost 4 bases and the V segment lost 8 bases, leaving 9 bases of the junction unmatched. For the CDR3, the DNA is TGTGCCAGCGGGAGAGCGGGGGGGCCCTCAGATACGCAGTATTTT. Protein sequence: CASGRAGGPSDTQYF. Combining the CDR3 with reference TRBV2 and TRBJ2-3 gives the whole variable domain EPEVTQTPSHQVTQMGQEVILRCVPISNHLYFYWYRQILGQKVEFLVSFYNNEISEKSEIFDDQFSVERPDGSNFTLKIRSTKLEDSAMYFCASGRAGGPSDTQYFGPGTRLTVL.

CDR3 sequence: CASSIDPGTPNGYTF. CDR3 DNA sequence: TGTGCCAGTAGTATAGATCCCGGGACTCCTAATGGCTACACCTTC. The chain has TRBV19 and TRBJ1-2, with D perhaps TRBD1 (5 bases). CDR3 length: 15 amino acids. Germline values: CDR1 LNHDA, CDR2 SQIVND (reference sequence). The ends were cut back, 0 bases at V and 6 bases at J, with 14 bases in the middle.

V usage is TRBV6-5 and J usage is TRBJ1-2, with D uncertain. CDR1 and CDR2 (germline): MNHEY, SVGAGI. V dropped 2 bases and J dropped 4 bases, with 11 bases sitting between them. This CDR3 is 14 amino acids long. The CDR3 is CASSYEGGVYGYTF. The CDR3 coding sequence is TGTGCCAGCAGTTACGAGGGCGGAGTCTATGGCTACACCTTC.

J is TRBJ2-7 and V is TRBV4-1; 9 bases agree with TRBD1. Germline values: CDR1 MGHRA, CDR2 YSYEKL. Trimming at V came to 4 bases and at J to 1 base, leaving 5 bases not matched to a gene. There are 15 residues in the CDR3. CDR3 bases: TGCGCCAGCAGCCCGGGACAGGGCCCTTCCTACGAGCAGTACTTC. Translation: CASSPGQGPSYEQYF.

The V call is TRBV15, the J call TRBJ2-1; the D gene is possibly TRBD2 (6 bases). The CDR3 totals 13 residues. Germline values: CDR1 LNHNV, CDR2 YYDKDF (reference sequence). The CDR3 loop is CATGGASGNEQFF. CDR3 DNA: TGTGCTACGGGCGGGGCCTCGGGCAATGAGCAGTTCTTC.

This clone rates as medium-sized. V and J are TRBV7-9 and TRBJ1-1; no firm D call. CDR3 size: 13 residues. Germline CDR1 and CDR2: SEHNR and FQNEAQ (reference sequence). V was shortened by 8 bases and J by 0 bases, with 10 bases between the two germline ends. The CDR3 loop reads CASASSMNTEAFF. Written as DNA, the CDR3 is TGTGCCAGCGCGTCCAGCATGAACACTGAAGCTTTCTTT.

V and J are TRBV7-3 and TRBJ2-1; 8 bases map to TRBD2. This CDR3 has 15 residues. Germline values: CDR1 SGHTA, CDR2 FQGTGA. V shed 5 bases and J 5 bases; nucleotides not matched to a gene: 8. The CDR3 nucleotides are TGTGCCAGCAGCCCCCAGCGGGGGCCTAACAATGAGCAGTTCTTC. Its translation: CASSPQRGPNNEQFF.

The chain couples TRBV7-9 to TRBJ2-1; TRBD2 aligns across 9 bases. CDR3 length equals 16 residues. Germline CDR1 and CDR2: SEHNR and FQNEAQ (reference sequence). V was clipped by 5 bases and J by 7 bases; unmatched bases: 12. CDR3 DNA sequence: TGTGCCAGCAGCCATCCTTTGGGACTAGCCTCAAATGAGCAGTTCTTC. Protein sequence: CASSHPLGLASNEQFF.

The genes are TRBV18 and TRBJ1-1; D is possibly TRBD1 (6 bases). The germline V gene has CDR1 KGHSH and CDR2 LQKENI. The CDR3 is 13 amino acids. V lost 6 bases and J 11 bases, leaving 19 bases between the germline ends. CDR3 bases: TGTGCCAGCTCCCCTAGACAGGTTTTTGGGGCTTTCTTT. Its translation: CASSPRQVFGAFF.

CDR3 nucleotide sequence: TGTGCCAGTAGTATAAGAGGACAGGGTGTTACTGAAGCTTTCTTT. It codes for CASSIRGQGVTEAFF. The chain carries TRBV19 and TRBJ1-1; 8 nucleotides align to TRBD1. The germline V gene has CDR1 LNHDA and CDR2 SQIVND (reference sequence). The CDR3 consists of 15 residues. The trim removed 2 bases at V and 5 bases at J, leaving 7 bases unmatched.

The chain employs TRBV7-2 and TRBJ2-7; possibly TRBD1 for D (5 bases). The V end lost 6 bases, the J end lost 5 bases, and 14 bases lay between the germline ends. This CDR3 is 13 amino acids long. Germline V gene data show CDR1 as SGHTA and CDR2 as FQGNSA. CDR3 protein: CASSYSGSDEQYF. Written as DNA, the CDR3 is TGTGCCAGCAGTTACTCAGGGTCCGACGAGCAGTACTTC.

This chain joins TRBV7-3 and TRBJ2-7; no firm D call. V was clipped by 2 bases and J by 7 bases, with 9 bases between them. CDR1 is SGHTA, CDR2 FQGTGA, per germline. The CDR3 is 12 residues long. The CDR3 protein is CASSLGPGEQYF. The CDR3 DNA sequence: TGTGCCAGCAGCTTAGGTCCTGGGGAGCAGTACTTC.

The chain recombines TRBV7-3 with TRBJ2-2, with D unresolved. The ends were cut back, 5 bases at V and 4 bases at J, with 8 bases in the middle. Germline V gene data show CDR1 as SGHTA and CDR2 as FQGTGA. The CDR3 consists of 13 residues. The CDR3 DNA is TGTGCCAGCAGCGACCGAGGCACCGGGGAGCTGTTTTTT. Translating gives CASSDRGTGELFF.

The chain has TRBV2 and TRBJ1-1; D is unclear. The CDR3 loop spans 14 amino acids. Germline-derived CDR1 and CDR2 are SNHLY and FYNNEI. The ends were cut back, 4 bases at V and 2 bases at J, with 11 bases in the middle. The CDR3: CASSAGRTNTEAFF. The CDR3 DNA follows: TGTGCCAGCAGTGCAGGACGGACCAACACTGAAGCTTTCTTT. Drawing the rest from reference TRBV2 and TRBJ1-1, the complete variable domain is EPEVTQTPSHQVTQMGQEVILRCVPISNHLYFYWYRQILGQKVEFLVSFYNNEISEKSEIFDDQFSVERPDGSNFTLKIRSTKLEDSAMYFCASSAGRTNTEAFFGQGTRLTVV.

The chain joins TRBV6-6 to TRBJ2-7; 7 nucleotides align to TRBD1. Trimming removed 7 bases from V and 1 base from J; junction bases left unmatched: 4. Germline loops: CDR1 MNHNY, CDR2 SVGAGI (reference sequence). This CDR3 has 13 amino acids. The CDR3, as DNA: TGTGCCAGCAACAGACAGGGTTCCTACGAGCAGTACTTC. Protein: CASNRQGSYEQYF.

The gene calls are TRBV30 and TRBJ1-1; a possible D gene is TRBD1 (6 bases). Trimming pared 1 base from V and 7 bases from J, leaving 16 bases between. The germline gives CDR1 GTSNPN, CDR2 SVGIG (reference sequence). This CDR3 is 14 amino acids long. CDR3: CAWSDGGGASEAFF. The DNA of the CDR3 is TGTGCCTGGAGTGACGGCGGGGGGGCGAGTGAAGCTTTCTTT.

The J gene is TRBJ2-1, the V gene TRBV19, with D unclear. CDR1 is LNHDA and CDR2 is SQIVND in the germline V gene (reference sequence). V lost 3 bases to trimming and J lost 3 bases, with 6 bases between them. The CDR3 sequence is 13 residues long. The CDR3 bases are TGTGCCAGTAGTATTGCCTACTACAATGAGCAGTTCTTC. Translating it yields CASSIAYYNEQFF.

The chain recombines TRBV5-1 with TRBJ2-1, with D perhaps TRBD2 (6 bases). Trimming removed 4 bases at V and 6 bases at J, with 8 bases between. From germline, CDR1 is SGHRS and CDR2 YFSETQ. The CDR3 is 12 residues long. CDR3: CASSKEGNEQFF. The CDR3, as DNA: TGCGCCAGCAGCAAGGAGGGCAATGAGCAGTTCTTC.

The genes are TRBV6-1 and TRBJ2-7; D may correspond to TRBD1 or TRBD2 (5 bases each). The V end lost 2 bases, the J end lost 5 bases, and 13 bases lay between the germline ends. The CDR3 is 14 amino acids. Germline-derived CDR1 and CDR2 are MNHNS and SASEGT. CDR3 bases: TGTGCCAGCAGTGAACGGGGACCCCCGGACGAGCAGTACTTC. As protein: CASSERGPPDEQYF.

The chain employs TRBV6-6 and TRBJ1-2, with D possibly matching TRBD1 (5 bases). CDR1 and CDR2 (germline): MNHNY, SVGAGI (reference sequence). Between the trimmed V and J ends, which lost 6 bases and 4 bases, there was a span of 15 bases. The CDR3 sequence is 14 residues long. The CDR3 spells CASSYRGGSYGYTF. CDR3 DNA sequence: TGTGCCAGCAGCTACCGGGGGGGATCCTATGGCTACACCTTC.

In the case of this clone: This CDR3 is also generated by other DNA sequences in the sample. The chain links TRBV4-1 to TRBJ1-2, with 9 nucleotides matching TRBD1. The CDR3 is made up of 15 amino acids. V shed 1 base and J 0 bases; nucleotides not matched to a gene: 0. Germline CDR1 reads MGHRA; CDR2 reads YSYEKL. For the CDR3, the DNA is TGCGCCAGCAGCCAAGGACAGGGGGCTAACTATGGCTACACCTTC. It translates to CASSQGQGANYGYTF.

The chain has TRBV19 and TRBJ1-5; D is unclear. Germline V gene sequence: CDR1 LNHDA, CDR2 SQIVND (reference sequence). Trimming took 4 bases from V and 7 from J, leaving 11 bases between them. The CDR3 contains 13 residues. The CDR3 sequence is CASSTDLGQPQHF. The CDR3 DNA is TGTGCCAGTAGTACGGATCTAGGGCAGCCCCAGCATTTT.

CDR3 DNA sequence: TGTGCCAGCAGCCCCAGGACAGATTATGGCTACACCTTC. It yields the protein CASSPRTDYGYTF. The chain uses TRBV6-5 and TRBJ1-2, with D perhaps TRBD1 (6 bases). V was clipped by 6 bases and J by 5 bases, with 13 bases between them. This CDR3 region has 13 residues. Germline V gene data show CDR1 as MNHEY and CDR2 as SVGAGI.

This CDR3 reads CASTGTGGFQPQHF. The CDR3 bases are TGTGCCAGTACCGGGACAGGGGGCTTTCAGCCCCAGCATTTT. The rearrangement links TRBV19 to TRBJ1-5, with 12 bases matching TRBD1. With 7 bases clipped from V and 6 bases from J, the junction kept 4 bases outside the gene matches. CDR1 and CDR2 (germline): LNHDA, SQIVND (reference sequence). The CDR3 loop spans 14 amino acids.

V and J are TRBV5-4 and TRBJ1-2; D ambiguous. Trimming removed 4 bases at V and 0 bases at J, with 10 bases between. This CDR3 contains 14 residues. Germline V CDR1 and CDR2: SGHNT, YYREEE (reference sequence). The CDR3 loop reads CASSPSTTNYGYTF. The CDR3 DNA reads as TGTGCCAGCAGCCCGTCGACAACTAACTATGGCTACACCTTC.

This clone was seen more than once but under ten times. This chain connects TRBV5-1 to TRBJ2-2; 9 bases fit TRBD2. This CDR3 spans 15 amino acids. V trimming: 5 bases; J trimming: 6 bases; junction bases outside the gene matches: 8. Germline loops: CDR1 SGHRS, CDR2 YFSETQ. CDR3 DNA sequence: TGCGCCAGCAGTACGCTCGGACTAGCGTCCGGGGAGCTGTTTTTT. Amino acid sequence: CASSTLGLASGELFF.

The genes are TRBV7-3 and TRBJ2-2, with D unresolved. In germline, CDR1 is SGHTA, CDR2 FQGTGA. V was cut by 2 bases and J by 0 bases, with 7 bases left in between. This CDR3 is 15 amino acids long. The CDR3 here is CASSLGPSNTGELFF. In DNA form, the CDR3 reads TGTGCCAGCAGCTTAGGGCCCTCGAACACCGGGGAGCTGTTTTTT.

The chain combines TRBV9 with TRBJ2-5, with a possible D match to TRBD1 (7 bases). CDR3 length: 11 residues. Germline V gene sequence: CDR1 SGDLS, CDR2 YYNGEE. Trimming removed 4 bases at V and 7 bases at J, with 8 bases between. The CDR3 reads CASSQGGTQYF. The DNA of the CDR3 is TGTGCCAGCAGCCAGGGGGGGACCCAGTACTTC.

The chain couples TRBV5-4 to TRBJ2-5; possible D gene TRBD2, 5 bases. Trimming cost V 4 bases and J 3 bases, with 10 bases left between them. Looked up from germline, CDR1 is SGHNT and CDR2 is YYREEE (reference sequence). CDR3 length: 13 amino acids. The CDR3 DNA reads as TGTGCCAGCAGCCCCTTGAGGGAAGAGACCCAGTACTTC. It encodes CASSPLREETQYF.

The chain combines TRBV6-5 with TRBJ2-7; D may be TRBD1 or TRBD2 (5 bases each). Germline lookup yields CDR1 MNHEY and CDR2 SVGAGI. The CDR3 has 13 amino acids. V shed 6 bases and J shed 2 bases, with 11 bases lying between them. The CDR3: CASRGDPPYEQYF. CDR3 nucleotide sequence: TGTGCCAGCAGGGGGGATCCCCCCTACGAGCAGTACTTC.

The V call is TRBV11-3, the J call TRBJ2-7, with D perhaps assigned TRBD1 or TRBD2 (5 bases each). V shed 1 base and J shed 6 bases, with 16 bases lying between them. The germline gives CDR1 SGHNT, CDR2 YENEEA. The CDR3 spans 15 residues. In nucleotides, the CDR3 is TGTGCCAGCAGCTTAGTCATTGGGGGTTCGGGCGAGCAGTACTTC. This codes for CASSLVIGGSGEQYF.